A single sample is the source of the 31 T cell receptor beta chains below, sequenced in a study of beta chain features in type 1 diabetes. These receptors lack a known antigen. Of the isolated RNA, all was reverse transcribed, and so the sequenced material was expressed TCRB transcripts. Sequencing was performed with immunoSEQ multiplex PCR; in TCRdb, only in-frame clones are kept and a portion is missing. The sample has about 27,000 clones, 56% seen once. Study results and caveats: Patients with Type 1 diabetes showed moderately but significantly shorter TCRB CDR3s in all four CD4+ subsets.

The sample was Tregs from blood. These receptors were obtained from a woman between 18 and 29 years old with type 1 diabetes.

V and J are TRBV7-3 and TRBJ1-1; 7 bases align to TRBD1. V lost 5 bases, J lost 6 bases, and 6 bases stayed unmatched. Germline V gene lookup returns CDR1 SGHTA and CDR2 FQGTGA. The CDR3 has 13 residues. The CDR3 nucleotides read TGTGCCAGCAGCCCTTATGGGACAGCTGAAGCTTTCTTT. Protein: CASSPYGTAEAFF.

CDR3 in amino acids: CASSQDFGLAGKETQYF. CDR3 nucleotides: TGCGCCAGCAGCCAAGATTTTGGACTAGCGGGAAAGGAGACCCAGTACTTC. The chain carries TRBV4-3 and TRBJ2-5; 12 nucleotides agree with TRBD2. CDR3 length: 17 amino acids. The germline V gene has CDR1 LGHNA and CDR2 YSLEER. Trimming cost V 0 bases and J 5 bases; bases outside gene matches: 7.

The CDR3: CASSSPPRDRDQETQYF. CDR3 bases: TGCGCCAGCAGCTCGCCTCCCCGGGACAGGGACCAAGAGACCCAGTACTTC. This chain links TRBV4-1 with TRBJ2-5; 9 bases align to TRBD1. The CDR3 spans 17 residues. J gave up 0 bases and V 5 bases, and 10 bases lay outside the gene matches. The germline CDR1 and CDR2 sequences are MGHRA and YSYEKL.

In DNA form, the CDR3 reads TGTGCCTGGAGCCCAACAGGGGCGGGGAACACTGAAGCTTTCTTT. It is translated as CAWSPTGAGNTEAFF. This chain uses TRBV30 with TRBJ1-1; 7 bases fit TRBD1. Germline values: CDR1 GTSNPN, CDR2 SVGIG (reference sequence). This CDR3 is 15 amino acids long. Trimming removed 3 bases from V and 1 base from J; junction bases left unmatched: 8. The full variable domain, completed using reference TRBV30 and TRBJ1-1, is SQTIHQWPATLVQPVGSPLSLECTVEGTSNPNLYWYRQAAGRGLQLLFYSVGIGQISSEVPQNLSASRPQDRQFILSSKKLLLSDSGFYLCAWSPTGAGNTEAFFGQGTRLTVV.

A few counts support this clone. The J gene is TRBJ2-2, the V gene TRBV7-6; TRBD2 aligns across 8 bases. Germline CDR1 is SGHVS and CDR2 is FNYEAQ. V gave up 1 base and J gave up 3 bases; unmatched junction bases: 4. This CDR3 region has 16 residues. The CDR3 here is CASSLGAGAYTGELFF. In DNA, the CDR3 is TGTGCCAGCAGCTTAGGAGCGGGAGCTTACACCGGGGAGCTGTTTTTT. Full variable domain (missing parts from reference TRBV7-6 and TRBJ2-2): GAGVSQSPRYKVTKRGQDVALRCDPISGHVSLYWYRQALGQGPEFLTYFNYEAQQDKSGLPNDRFSAERPEGSISTLTIQRTEQRDSAMYRCASSLGAGAYTGELFFGEGSRLTVL.

Here the CDR3 reads CASGGGWKETQYF. In DNA, the CDR3 is TGCGCCAGCGGAGGAGGGTGGAAAGAGACCCAGTACTTC. The chain employs TRBV10-2 and TRBJ2-5, with D maybe TRBD2 (6 bases). V gave up 8 bases and J gave up 3 bases, with 13 bases separating them. Germline values: CDR1 WSHSY, CDR2 SAAADI. The CDR3 sequence is 13 residues long.

The chain combines TRBV7-8 with TRBJ2-5; 10 bases are shared with TRBD2. Germline assignment: CDR1 SGHVS and CDR2 FQNEAQ. This CDR3 has 14 amino acids. V gave up 5 bases and J gave up 5 bases; unmatched junction bases: 5. In DNA, the CDR3 is TGTGCCAGCAGCCCACGGACTAGCGGTGAGACCCAGTACTTC. Encoded protein: CASSPRTSGETQYF. Drawing the rest from reference TRBV7-8 and TRBJ2-5, the complete variable domain is GAGVSQSPRYKVAKRGQDVALRCDPISGHVSLFWYQQALGQGPEFLTYFQNEAQLDKSGLPSDRFFAERPEGSVSTLKIQRTQQEDSAVYLCASSPRTSGETQYFGPGTRLLVL.

This chain links TRBV19 with TRBJ2-1, with TRBD1 matching over 10 bases. In germline, CDR1 is LNHDA, CDR2 SQIVND (reference sequence). Trimming took 6 bases from V and 6 from J; bases not matched to a gene: 8. The CDR3 covers 15 residues. The CDR3 sequence is CASRGGQGFINEQFF. CDR3 in DNA: TGTGCCAGTAGAGGGGGACAGGGGTTCATCAATGAGCAGTTCTTC.

J is TRBJ2-1 and V is TRBV10-3; 7 positions agree with TRBD2. The germline gives CDR1 ENHRY, CDR2 SYGVKD. Trimming removed 0 bases from V and 0 bases from J; junction bases left unmatched: 2. The CDR3 sequence is 16 residues long. The CDR3: CAISESAGTSYNEQFF. The CDR3 nucleotides read TGTGCCATCAGTGAGTCAGCGGGGACCTCCTACAATGAGCAGTTCTTC.

This clone was observed once. The rearrangement joins TRBV6-4 to TRBJ2-1, with D perhaps TRBD2 (6 bases). The CDR3 length is 15 residues. Germline V CDR1 and CDR2: MRHNA, SNTAGT. V was shortened by 4 bases and J by 7 bases, with 17 bases between the two germline ends. The CDR3 loop reads CASSAELFGGNEQFF. CDR3 DNA: TGTGCCAGCAGTGCCGAACTTTTCGGGGGAAATGAGCAGTTCTTC.

V usage is TRBV2 and J usage is TRBJ1-5; D might be TRBD1 (6 bases). Germline CDR1 and CDR2: SNHLY and FYNNEI. V dropped 8 bases and J dropped 3 bases, with 20 bases sitting between them. The CDR3 has 16 residues. CDR3 bases: TGTGCCAGCTCCCTAGGACAGATAAATCTCAATCAGCCCCAGCATTTT. This translates into CASSLGQINLNQPQHF.

A note on this clone: Other DNA variants within this sample encode the same CDR3. V usage is TRBV18 and J usage is TRBJ1-5; D is perhaps TRBD1 (5 bases). The length of the CDR3 is 13 residues. V gave up 6 bases and J gave up 2 bases, with 8 bases separating them. The germline gives CDR1 KGHSH, CDR2 LQKENI. CDR3 sequence (DNA): TGTGCCAGCTCGCAGGGTGGCAATCAGCCCCAGCATTTT. This translates into CASSQGGNQPQHF.

The table lists this clone with a few counts. This sequence joins TRBV5-7 and TRBJ1-5, with 9 bases aligning to TRBD1. TRBV5-7 is an open reading frame whose function is uncertain. This CDR3 is 15 amino acids long. The junction had 5 bases not matched to a gene; V was cut back by 0 bases and J by 7 bases. The CDR3 nucleotides are TGTGCCAGCAGCTTGGGACAGGGGGTTAACCAGCCCCAGCATTTT. This codes for CASSLGQGVNQPQHF.

In DNA form, the CDR3 reads TGTGCCATCAGTGTTTCTAGAGTGATCAATGAGCAGTTCTTC. Protein sequence: CAISVSRVINEQFF. J is TRBJ2-1 and V is TRBV10-3; D remains unclear. Germline CDR1 is ENHRY and CDR2 is SYGVKD. CDR3 length: 14 amino acids. V was trimmed by 4 bases and J by 6 bases, leaving 13 bases between them.

This clone occurred a few times. The same CDR3 can be traced to other DNA sequences in this sample. CDR3 residues: CSALTSGYNEQFF. As DNA, the CDR3 is TGCAGCGCACTAACTAGCGGCTACAATGAGCAGTTCTTC. The chain couples TRBV29-1 to TRBJ2-1; 8 bases fit TRBD2. V gave up 7 bases and J gave up 3 bases; unmatched junction bases: 5. This CDR3 region has 13 residues. CDR1 is SQVTM and CDR2 is ANQGSEA in the germline V gene.

V and J are TRBV6-6 and TRBJ2-7; perhaps TRBD2 as D (5 bases). The germline V gene has CDR1 MNHNY and CDR2 SVGAGI (reference sequence). The CDR3 loop spans 15 amino acids. Trimming took 6 bases from V and 2 from J, leaving 17 bases between them. The CDR3 is CASSPDGGRAYEQYV. CDR3 DNA sequence: TGTGCCAGCAGCCCCGACGGAGGCCGAGCCTACGAGCAGTACGTC.

There are a few counts of this clone. The V and J genes are TRBV28 and TRBJ2-2, with D possibly TRBD2 on 7 matching bases. Trimming left V 8 bases short and J 3 bases short, with 16 bases between. The CDR3 is made up of 15 amino acids. Per germline, CDR1 MDHEN and CDR2 SYDVKM. The CDR3 is CASGKGGRYTGELFF. The CDR3 bases are TGTGCCAGCGGCAAGGGGGGGCGGTACACCGGGGAGCTGTTTTTT.

The chain is built from TRBV7-9 and TRBJ1-2; D remains unclear. Per germline, CDR1 SEHNR and CDR2 FQNEAQ (reference sequence). Trimming shortened V by 2 bases and J by 6 bases, and 10 bases separated the two germline ends. This CDR3 comprises 13 residues. The CDR3 protein is CASSLRLGDGYTF. Written as DNA, the CDR3 is TGTGCCAGCAGCTTAAGGCTAGGTGATGGCTACACCTTC. Full variable domain (missing parts from reference TRBV7-9 and TRBJ1-2): DTGVSQNPRHKITKRGQNVTFRCDPISEHNRLYWYRQTLGQGPEFLTYFQNEAQLEKSRLLSDRFSAERPKGSFSTLEIQRTEQGDSAMYLCASSLRLGDGYTFGSGTRLTVV.

The chain is built from TRBV28 and TRBJ2-7; D is possibly TRBD1 (6 bases). CDR1 and CDR2 (germline): MDHEN, SYDVKM. CDR3 length equals 13 residues. V was shortened by 9 bases and J by 3 bases, with 15 bases between the two germline ends. CDR3 loop: CASSRQAIYEQYF. The CDR3 DNA reads TGTGCCAGTTCCCGACAGGCCATCTACGAGCAGTACTTC.

In this sample, this clone turned up a few times. V usage is TRBV6-6 and J usage is TRBJ2-4; a weak D match, TRBD1 (5 bases). Germline assignment: CDR1 MNHNY and CDR2 SVGAGI (reference sequence). The CDR3 sequence is 14 residues long. The V and J ends lost 2 bases and 3 bases respectively, with 8 bases between them. CDR3 DNA sequence: TGTGCCAGCAGTTACAGCGACAGCAAAAACATTCAGTACTTC. Translation: CASSYSDSKNIQYF.

The chain has TRBV9 and TRBJ2-1, with a tentative D call TRBD2 (5 bases). V gave up 0 bases and J gave up 6 bases, with 13 bases separating them. The CDR3 covers 15 residues. Germline CDR1 SGDLS, CDR2 YYNGEE. In DNA, the CDR3 is TGTGCCAGCAGCGTAGGGGTGGACTCGGGCAATGAGCAGTTCTTC. As protein: CASSVGVDSGNEQFF.

This clone was recorded only once. The rearrangement links TRBV5-1 to TRBJ2-1, with 8 bases that match TRBD1. The CDR3 totals 16 residues. CDR1 and CDR2 from the germline V gene are SGHRS and YFSETQ. The ends lost 4 bases at V and 8 bases at J; junction bases unmatched: 14. The CDR3, as DNA: TGCGCCAGCAGCCCCTTCTGGCGGACAGGGACACATGAGCAGTTCTTC. It codes for CASSPFWRTGTHEQFF.

The chain couples TRBV10-3 to TRBJ2-7; 10 nucleotides agree with TRBD2. Germline CDR1 reads ENHRY; CDR2 reads SYGVKD. The trim removed 4 bases at V and 6 bases at J, leaving 6 bases unmatched. There are 14 residues in the CDR3. The CDR3 sequence: CAISASSGSLEQYF. The CDR3 nucleotides are TGTGCCATCAGTGCATCTAGCGGGAGTCTCGAGCAGTACTTC.

By its share, this clone is medium-sized (0.01 to 0.1%). This chain links TRBV7-9 with TRBJ2-5; 11 bases line up with TRBD1. J lost 2 bases, V lost 5 bases, and 7 bases had no gene match. The CDR3 is made up of 16 amino acids. Per germline, CDR1 SEHNR and CDR2 FQNEAQ (reference sequence). Here the CDR3 DNA reads TGTGCCAGCAGCCCGACCGGGACAGGGGGTCAAGAGACCCAGTACTTC. Its protein is CASSPTGTGGQETQYF. Full variable domain (rest looked up from reference TRBV7-9 and TRBJ2-5): DTGVSQNPRHKITKRGQNVTFRCDPISEHNRLYWYRQTLGQGPEFLTYFQNEAQLEKSRLLSDRFSAERPKGSFSTLEIQRTEQGDSAMYLCASSPTGTGGQETQYFGPGTRLLVL.

This clone occurred a few times. V usage is TRBV7-2 and J usage is TRBJ2-3; 7 bases align to TRBD2. The CDR3 contains 14 residues. The junction had 4 bases not matched to a gene; V was cut back by 1 base and J by 6 bases. In germline, CDR1 is SGHTA, CDR2 FQGNSA. CDR3 sequence reads: CASSLGGSLDTQYF. The CDR3 DNA sequence: TGTGCCAGCAGCTTAGGCGGGAGTCTCGATACGCAGTATTTT.

The chain joins TRBV6-5 to TRBJ2-7, with D perhaps matching TRBD1 (5 bases). The CDR3 consists of 14 residues. Germline values: CDR1 MNHEY, CDR2 SVGAGI. V lost 0 bases and J 2 bases, leaving 8 bases between the germline ends. CDR3 loop: CASSYSGQTYEQYF. As DNA, the CDR3 is TGTGCCAGCAGTTACTCCGGACAAACCTACGAGCAGTACTTC.

The V gene is TRBV2, the J gene TRBJ1-2; maybe TRBD1 (6 bases). The CDR3 totals 15 residues. CDR1 and CDR2 from the germline V gene are SNHLY and FYNNEI. Trimming cost V 8 bases and J 5 bases, with 21 bases left between them. The CDR3 here is CASGYIGGRRYGYTF. DNA of the CDR3: TGTGCCAGCGGCTACATCGGGGGGCGGAGATATGGCTACACCTTC.

The rearrangement uses TRBV11-3 and TRBJ2-5, with 8 bases aligning to TRBD1. Germline lookup yields CDR1 SGHNT and CDR2 YENEEA. The J segment lost 2 bases and the V segment lost 4 bases, leaving 3 bases of the junction unmatched. This CDR3 is built from 14 residues. Here the CDR3 reads CASSSTGAQETQYF. CDR3 bases: TGTGCCAGCAGCTCGACAGGGGCGCAAGAGACCCAGTACTTC.

The chain combines TRBV7-3 with TRBJ1-4; D perhaps matches TRBD1 (5 bases). The V and J ends lost 0 bases and 7 bases respectively, with 12 bases between them. Germline V gene sequence: CDR1 SGHTA, CDR2 FQGTGA. This CDR3 comprises 15 residues. In nucleotides, the CDR3 is TGTGCCAGCAGCTTAACGGGAGGGGAAGGTGAAAAACTGTTTTTT. This encodes CASSLTGGEGEKLFF.

The V and J genes are TRBV7-2 and TRBJ2-2; TRBD1 agrees at 7 bases. Germline V gene data show CDR1 as SGHTA and CDR2 as FQGNSA. The trim removed 8 bases at V and 5 bases at J, leaving 8 bases unmatched. CDR3 length equals 14 residues. The CDR3 DNA follows: TGTGCCAGCGTGGGGGCCAGGGGGACCGGGGAGCTGTTTTTT. This codes for CASVGARGTGELFF.

V and J are TRBV19 and TRBJ2-1; 10 bases agree with TRBD2. Trimming cost V 5 bases and J 7 bases; bases outside gene matches: 14. CDR3 size: 17 residues. Germline CDR1 is LNHDA and CDR2 is SQIVND (reference sequence). The CDR3 sequence: CASSVIASGRRGNEQFF. The CDR3 DNA follows: TGTGCCAGTAGTGTCATCGCTAGCGGGAGAAGGGGGAATGAGCAGTTCTTC.